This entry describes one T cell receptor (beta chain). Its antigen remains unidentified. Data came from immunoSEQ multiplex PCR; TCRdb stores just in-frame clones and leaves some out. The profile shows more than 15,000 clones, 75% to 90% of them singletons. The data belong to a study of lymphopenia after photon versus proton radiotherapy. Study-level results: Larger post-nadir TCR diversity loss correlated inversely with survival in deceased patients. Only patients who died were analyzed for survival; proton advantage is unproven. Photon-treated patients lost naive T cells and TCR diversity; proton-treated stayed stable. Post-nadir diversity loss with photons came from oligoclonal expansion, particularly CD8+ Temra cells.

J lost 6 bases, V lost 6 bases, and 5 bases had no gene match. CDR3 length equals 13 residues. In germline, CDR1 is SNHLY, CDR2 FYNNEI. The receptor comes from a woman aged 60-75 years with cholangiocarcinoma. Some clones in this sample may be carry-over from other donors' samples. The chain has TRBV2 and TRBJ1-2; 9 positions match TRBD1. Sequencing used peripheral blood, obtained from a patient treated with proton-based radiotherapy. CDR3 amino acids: CASRRDREDGYTF. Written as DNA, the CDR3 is TGTGCCAGCAGGAGGGACAGGGAGGATGGCTACACCTTC.